A few counts support the clone carrying this TCR beta chain. Its antigen is undetermined. Trimming removed 2 bases from V and 2 bases from J; junction bases left unmatched: 7. The length of the CDR3 is 16 residues. Looked up from germline, CDR1 is MNHEY and CDR2 is SVGAGI. The sample originates from a study of beta chain features in type 1 diabetes. Study observations and caveats: In comparison with healthy donors, patients had naive, central memory and Treg TCRB repertoires that appeared more similar. Diminished insertions and augmented deletions at VDJ junctions characterized type 1 diabetes patients. The study found moderately but significantly shorter TCRB CDR3s in all four CD4+ subsets of Type 1 diabetes patients.

Sampling consisted of one heparinised blood draw per donor, averaging about 116 mL. The isolated RNA, all of it, was reverse transcribed, so expressed TCRB transcripts were what got sequenced. Sequenced by immunoSEQ multiplex PCR; TCRdb stores in-frame clones only, minus some. The sample includes some 70,000 clones, approximately 50% of them seen just once. The sample consisted of central memory CD4+ T cells from blood. This sequence was found in a young man with type 1 diabetes. V gene TRBV6-5 combines with J gene TRBJ1-1; 8 bases are shared with TRBD1. DNA for the CDR3: TGTGCCAGCAGTTACGATTCGGACAGGGTAAACACTGAAGCTTTCTTT. Its protein product is CASSYDSDRVNTEAFF.